This TCR beta chain was identified during a study of CD8 T cells in Susac syndrome. Reverse transcription of 0.5 to 1 ug RNA was performed with random hexamers. TCRdb analysed the immunoSEQ multiplex PCR reads with MiXCR anew, one entry per CDR3 protein. The sample has around 170,000 distinct CDR3 sequences, 85% to 95% seen once; the top ten hold about 0.17%. V lost 4 bases and J lost 4, with 4 bases in between. This CDR3 region has 12 residues. Germline V gene lookup returns CDR1 SGHAT and CDR2 FQNNGV. The TCR was taken from a human donor with Susac syndrome. Sequenced sample: CD8+ T cells from PBMCs. V gene TRBV11-2 combines with J gene TRBJ1-4; D gene ambiguous. This chain's CDR3 is CASSSLNEKLFF. The CDR3 DNA follows: TGTGCCAGCAGCTCCCTTAATGAAAAACTGTTTTTT.